A single sample is the source of the 22 T cell receptor beta chains below, sequenced in a study of T cells after posttransplantation cyclophosphamide. Here immunoSEQ multiplex PCR was the method, and the copy in TCRdb shows in-frame clones only, minus some. This table holds around 30,000 clones, over 85% found once. The sequenced sample consisted of PBMCs. All receptors derive from a woman in her 40s with a blood cancer, CMV-positive, and with a related stem cell donor.

The chain couples TRBV4-2 to TRBJ2-1, with D tentatively TRBD2 (5 bases). Trimming removed 0 bases from V and 0 bases from J, with 6 bases in between. The CDR3 is made up of 15 amino acids. Germline V lookup: CDR1 LGHNA, CDR2 YNFKEQ. The CDR3 nucleotides read TGTGCCAGCAGCCAAGAGGGGAGCTCCTACAATGAGCAGTTCTTC. This translates into CASSQEGSSYNEQFF.

The chain uses TRBV7-9 and TRBJ2-7; 10 bases agree with TRBD1. This CDR3 comprises 18 residues. Losses at the gene ends were 1 base for V and 2 bases for J; bases not matched to a gene: 11. Germline V gene lookup returns CDR1 SEHNR and CDR2 FQNEAQ (reference sequence). The CDR3 region has the DNA TGTGCCAGCAGCTTAGAGGGGGGCGGGACAGGGGCCACCTACGAGCAGTACTTC. Protein sequence: CASSLEGGGTGATYEQYF.

This clone was observed once. This rearrangement joins TRBV5-1 to TRBJ1-6; no clear D gene. Germline V gives CDR1 SGHRS, CDR2 YFSETQ. This CDR3 contains 16 residues. V was trimmed by 5 bases and J by 0 bases, leaving 12 bases between them. CDR3 region: CASRGGQSSYNSPLHF. DNA of the CDR3: TGCGCCAGCAGGGGAGGGCAGAGCTCCTATAATTCACCCCTCCACTTT.

The rearrangement uses TRBV19 and TRBJ1-5; TRBD1 agrees at 9 bases. This CDR3 contains 17 residues. From germline, CDR1 is LNHDA and CDR2 SQIVND (reference sequence). The V gene end was trimmed by 3 bases and the J gene end by 2 bases; junction bases not matched to a gene: 8. The CDR3 spells CASSINRGLRGNQPQHF. For the CDR3, the DNA is TGTGCCAGTAGTATTAACAGGGGGCTAAGGGGCAATCAGCCCCAGCATTTT.

The V call is TRBV6-1, the J call TRBJ1-2, with TRBD1 matching 10 bases. V lost 6 bases, J lost 4 bases, and 8 bases stayed unmatched. The CDR3 length is 15 residues. CDR1 and CDR2 (germline): MNHNS, SASEGT. CDR3 loop: CASSQGQGTFYGYTF. CDR3 in DNA: TGTGCCAGCAGCCAGGGACAGGGGACCTTCTATGGCTACACCTTC.

V is TRBV28 and J is TRBJ2-3, with D perhaps TRBD1 (6 bases). V shed 2 bases and J shed 5 bases, with 11 bases lying between them. The CDR3 runs 14 residues. Germline assignment: CDR1 MDHEN and CDR2 SYDVKM. Written as DNA, the CDR3 is TGTGCCAGCAGTTTACGGTCAGGGGAAGATACGCAGTATTTT. Its translation: CASSLRSGEDTQYF.

V gene TRBV11-2 combines with J gene TRBJ2-5; 7 bases align to TRBD1. The CDR3 contains 13 residues. Losses at the gene ends were 6 bases for V and 0 bases for J; bases not matched to a gene: 1. CDR1 and CDR2 (germline): SGHAT, FQNNGV. For the CDR3, the DNA is TGTGCCAGCAGAGGACAGGACCAAGAGACCCAGTACTTC. Translating gives CASRGQDQETQYF. The entire variable domain, with the rest obtained from reference TRBV11-2 and TRBJ2-5, is as follows: EAGVAQSPRYKIIEKRQSVAFWCNPISGHATLYWYQQILGQGPKLLIQFQNNGVVDDSQLPKDRFSAERLKGVDSTLKIQPAKLEDSAVYLCASRGQDQETQYFGPGTRLLVL.

The CDR3 nucleotides read TGTGCCAGCAGCTGGGACAGGTCCTCCTACGAGCAGTACTTC. Its translation is CASSWDRSSYEQYF. The chain uses TRBV5-6 and TRBJ2-7; TRBD1 aligns across 8 bases. V trimming: 3 bases; J trimming: 0 bases; junction bases outside the gene matches: 2. This CDR3 region has 14 residues. Germline CDR1 SGHDT, CDR2 YYEEEE.

The chain recombines TRBV9 with TRBJ2-1, with TRBD2 matching over 16 bases. This CDR3 has 17 amino acids. Losses at the gene ends were 1 base for V and 10 bases for J; bases not matched to a gene: 8. Germline CDR1 reads SGDLS; CDR2 reads YYNGEE. The CDR3 bases are TGTGCCAGCAGCGTAATAGGGACTAGCGGGGGGGTTGGGGAGCAGTTCTTC. Amino acids: CASSVIGTSGGVGEQFF.

V usage is TRBV29-1 and J usage is TRBJ1-1, with a tentative D call TRBD1 (5 bases). The CDR3 loop spans 16 amino acids. From germline, CDR1 is SQVTM and CDR2 ANQGSEA. The V gene lost 7 bases and the J gene lost 1 base, with 22 bases spanning the gap. The CDR3 loop is CSALGQGLAWNTEAFF. The CDR3, as DNA: TGCAGCGCCCTCGGGCAGGGTCTCGCTTGGAACACTGAAGCTTTCTTT. Complete variable domain (other parts from reference TRBV29-1 and TRBJ1-1): SAVISQKPSRDICQRGTSLTIQCQVDSQVTMMFWYRQQPGQSLTLIATANQGSEATYESGFVIDKFPISRPNLTFSTLTVSNMSPEDSSIYLCSALGQGLAWNTEAFFGQGTRLTVV.

V and J are TRBV7-8 and TRBJ2-1; 12 bases are shared with TRBD2. The CDR3 covers 15 residues. V lost 3 bases, J lost 7 bases, and 4 bases stayed unmatched. In germline, CDR1 is SGHVS, CDR2 FQNEAQ. The CDR3 spells CASSFMTSGGNEQFF. The CDR3 DNA sequence: TGTGCCAGCAGCTTCATGACTAGCGGGGGTAATGAGCAGTTCTTC.

The gene calls are TRBV4-2 and TRBJ2-1; the match to TRBD2 covers 11 bases. CDR1 and CDR2 (germline): LGHNA, YNFKEQ. V gave up 4 bases and J gave up 8 bases; unmatched junction bases: 10. The CDR3 length is 16 residues. CDR3 bases: TGTGCCAGCAGCCCGCAAGTAGCGGGGGGGCGGGATGAGCAGTTCTTC. Translated: CASSPQVAGGRDEQFF.

The rearrangement uses TRBV28 and TRBJ1-5; the match to TRBD1 covers 7 bases. Germline loops: CDR1 MDHEN, CDR2 SYDVKM. Trimming removed 7 bases from V and 4 bases from J; junction bases left unmatched: 10. This CDR3 contains 15 residues. CDR3 coding DNA: TGTGCCAGCAAACCTTTTAAGGGGGCGAATCAGCCCCAGCATTTT. It is translated as CASKPFKGANQPQHF.

V is TRBV2 and J is TRBJ2-7; D remains unclear. Germline V gene data show CDR1 as SNHLY and CDR2 as FYNNEI. The CDR3 has 14 residues. The V end lost 8 bases, the J end lost 4 bases, and 18 bases lay between the germline ends. CDR3 sequence: CASVNPQPEYEQYF. CDR3 coding DNA: TGTGCCAGCGTAAACCCACAGCCAGAGTACGAGCAGTACTTC.

This chain links TRBV28 with TRBJ2-7; 9 bases align to TRBD1. Per germline, CDR1 MDHEN and CDR2 SYDVKM. J was trimmed by 7 bases and V by 6 bases; bases with no gene match: 10. This CDR3 region has 14 residues. The CDR3 is CASSPGTGSVEQYF. CDR3 bases: TGTGCCAGCAGCCCCGGGACAGGGTCCGTGGAGCAGTACTTC.

This sequence joins TRBV28 and TRBJ2-3; D call uncertain. V was trimmed by 2 bases and J by 4 bases, leaving 13 bases between them. The CDR3 contains 15 residues. CDR1 is MDHEN, CDR2 SYDVKM, per germline. The CDR3 spells CASSLAGLIPDTQYF. The DNA for the CDR3 is TGTGCCAGCAGTTTAGCTGGCCTTATCCCAGATACGCAGTATTTT.

This rearrangement joins TRBV18 to TRBJ1-3; D is unresolved. The CDR3 has 12 amino acids. CDR1 and CDR2 (germline): KGHSH, LQKENI. V lost 6 bases to trimming and J lost 6 bases, with 9 bases between them. DNA for the CDR3: TGTGCCAGCTCTCCCCGGGAAAACACCATATATTTT. Its translation is CASSPRENTIYF.

The chain is built from TRBV5-4 and TRBJ1-1; D is uncertain. Germline CDR1 reads SGHNT; CDR2 reads YYREEE (reference sequence). Trimming shortened V by 3 bases and J by 3 bases, and 12 bases separated the two germline ends. The CDR3 has 14 amino acids. CDR3 sequence (DNA): TGTGCCAGCAGCTGGGGTGGAGGGTACACTGAAGCTTTCTTT. Its protein is CASSWGGGYTEAFF.

This chain links TRBV5-4 with TRBJ2-2; no clear D. V gave up 1 base and J gave up 2 bases, with 15 bases separating them. Germline CDR1 and CDR2: SGHNT and YYREEE (reference sequence). This CDR3 has 17 amino acids. The CDR3: CASSLSLGHSNTGELFF. For the CDR3, the DNA is TGTGCCAGCAGCTTGTCCTTGGGCCATTCAAACACCGGGGAGCTGTTTTTT.

The J gene is TRBJ2-7, the V gene TRBV28; 12 nucleotides match TRBD2. The CDR3 extends over 15 amino acids. Trimming removed 6 bases from V and 4 bases from J; junction bases left unmatched: 7. Germline V gene data show CDR1 as MDHEN and CDR2 as SYDVKM. The CDR3 region is CASRSGLAGRYEQYF. As DNA, the CDR3 is TGTGCCAGCAGATCCGGACTAGCGGGGAGGTACGAGCAGTACTTC.

The genes are TRBV18 and TRBJ1-5; 9 bases map to TRBD1. The trim removed 3 bases at V and 7 bases at J, leaving 7 bases unmatched. Germline assignment: CDR1 KGHSH and CDR2 LQKENI. The CDR3 totals 15 residues. The CDR3 is CASSPGTGKKQPQHF. The CDR3 nucleotides are TGTGCCAGCTCACCTGGGACAGGGAAGAAACAGCCCCAGCATTTT.

The V gene is TRBV19, the J gene TRBJ1-5; a possible D gene is TRBD1 (5 bases). Germline CDR1 and CDR2: LNHDA and SQIVND (reference sequence). This CDR3 comprises 17 residues. Trimming pared 4 bases from V and 1 base from J, leaving 17 bases between. CDR3: CASSRLNGGVSNQPQHF. The CDR3 DNA reads TGTGCCAGTAGTAGACTTAACGGGGGAGTGAGCAATCAGCCCCAGCATTTT.